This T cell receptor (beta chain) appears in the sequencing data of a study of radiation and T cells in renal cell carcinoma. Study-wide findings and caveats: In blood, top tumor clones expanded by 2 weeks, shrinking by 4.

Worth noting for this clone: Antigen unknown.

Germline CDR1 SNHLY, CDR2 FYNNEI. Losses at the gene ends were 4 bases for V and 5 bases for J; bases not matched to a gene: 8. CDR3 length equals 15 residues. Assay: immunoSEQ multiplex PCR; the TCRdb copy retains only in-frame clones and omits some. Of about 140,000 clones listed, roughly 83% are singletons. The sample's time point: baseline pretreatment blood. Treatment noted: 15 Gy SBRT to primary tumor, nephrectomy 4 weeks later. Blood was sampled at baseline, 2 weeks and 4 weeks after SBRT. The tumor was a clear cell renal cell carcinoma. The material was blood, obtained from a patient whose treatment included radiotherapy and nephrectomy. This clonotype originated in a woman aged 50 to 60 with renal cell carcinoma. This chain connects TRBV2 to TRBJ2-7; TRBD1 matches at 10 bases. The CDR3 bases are TGTGCCAGCAGTGGAGGAGGGACAGGGGTTCACGAGCAGTACTTC. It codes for CASSGGGTGVHEQYF.